This TCR beta chain was retrieved from a study of OX40 agonist ivuxolimab in advanced cancers. With respect to the entire study: Ivuxolimab was an agonistic, fully human IgG2 monoclonal antibody directed against OX40 (CD134), a costimulatory receptor. Intravenous ivuxolimab was administered to patients every 2 weeks at six dose levels: 0.01, 0.1, 0.3, 1.5, 3 and 10 mg/kg. Of the approximately 53 patients in dose escalation, about 20 had hepatocellular carcinoma, about 15 had melanoma, 9 had renal cell carcinoma and 9 had head and neck cancer. A male proportion of roughly 80% and a mean age of about 60 years, ranging from 23 to 79, were recorded for the dose-escalation cohort. Patients were allowed to have had prior anti-PD-1, anti-PD-L1 or anti-CTLA-4 therapy, and approximately 43% of the dose-escalation patients had previously received checkpoint inhibitors. Partial responses occurred in three dose-escalation patients: two with cutaneous melanoma and one with hepatocellular carcinoma. The purpose of peripheral TCRbeta sequencing was to test whether ivuxolimab changed TCR sequence diversity and led to clonal T-cell expansion. The paper describes the monotherapy dose-escalation part (N of about 50 patients) of the phase I trial of ivuxolimab. Study-wide conclusions, independent of this receptor: On average, CD8+ T cells showed more expanded clones than CD4+ T cells after ivuxolimab. Low levels of normalized T-cell clonal expansion were also seen in some patients who did not respond. In the 0.1-3.0 mg/kg groups, partial responders were among the patients with the lowest normalized peripheral clonal expansion, particularly in CD8+ T cells. At doses from 0.1 to 3.0 mg/kg, clonal expansion was seen in both CD4+ and CD8+ blood T cells between baseline and week 6. Antigen specificity was not determined for the clonally expanded peripheral T cells.

From the cysteine up to the phenylalanine, the CDR3 has a length of 17 residues. Just the 51-base CDR3 DNA is kept, in frame starting at base 1. From the germline V gene (reference sequence), CDR1 is MNHEY and CDR2 is SMNVEV. Relative to germline, V is missing 1 base and J is missing 3 bases, with 2 bases of the junction outside any gene match. To sequence the TCRbeta CDR3 region, genomic DNA was isolated from the sorted cells. TCRbeta CDR3 regions were sequenced using the immunoSEQ Assay. What TCRdb holds here is the immuneACCESS table cut down to in-frame rearrangements. Part of the clones is not present; checked against another copy, under half of the missing clones reflect an unresolved V gene, and the others are unexplained. Here the sample has approximately 15,000 clones; roughly 79% occur a single time. Of the sample, around a third falls within the top ten clones. A word on this clone: The specificity of this receptor is unknown. No much larger clonotype is one base removed from it; base qualities were not supplied.

Patients with a history of autoimmune disease or receiving systemic immunosuppression were excluded from the trial. Peripheral blood for TCR sequencing was collected from all dose cohorts at baseline, on cycle 4 day 1, and on cycle 7 day 1. Samples were obtained from an open-label, multicenter, first-in-human phase I dose-escalation trial of ivuxolimab. The trial enrolled adults with locally advanced or metastatic head and neck squamous cell, hepatocellular, melanoma or renal cell carcinoma. Before TCR sequencing, CD4+ and CD8+ T cells were separately sorted from peripheral blood. The sequence links TRBV27 to TRBJ2-1; 14 junctional bases match TRBD2. The TCR was taken from an adult with an advanced solid tumor such as melanoma, head and neck, liver or kidney cancer. The material sequenced was CD4+ or CD8+ T cells sorted from blood, taken in a trial of the OX40 agonist ivuxolimab. The CDR3 here reads CASSLLTSGGVYNEQFF. Read as DNA, the sequence is TGTGCCAGCAGTTTATTGACTAGCGGGGGGGTCTACAATGAGCAGTTCTTC.